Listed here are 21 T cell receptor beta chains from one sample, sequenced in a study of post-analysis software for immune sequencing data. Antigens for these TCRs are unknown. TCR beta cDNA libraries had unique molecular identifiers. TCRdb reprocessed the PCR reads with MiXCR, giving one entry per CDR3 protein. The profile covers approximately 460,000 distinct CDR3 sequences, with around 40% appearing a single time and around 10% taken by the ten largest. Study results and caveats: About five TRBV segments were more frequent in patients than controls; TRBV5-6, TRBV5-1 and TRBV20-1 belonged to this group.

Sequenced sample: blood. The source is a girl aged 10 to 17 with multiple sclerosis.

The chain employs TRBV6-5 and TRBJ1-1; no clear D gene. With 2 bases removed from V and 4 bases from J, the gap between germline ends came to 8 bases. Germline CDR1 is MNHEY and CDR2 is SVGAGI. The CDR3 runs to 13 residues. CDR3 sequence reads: CASSYREATEAFF. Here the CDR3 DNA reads TGTGCCAGCAGTTACAGGGAGGCCACTGAAGCTTTCTTT.

This chain's CDR3 is CASSLYSGSDEQFF. CDR3 DNA: TGTGCCAGCAGTCTTTACAGCGGGTCCGATGAGCAGTTCTTC. This chain connects TRBV6-6 to TRBJ2-1; TRBD2 might be the D (6 bases). The germline CDR1 and CDR2 sequences are MNHNY and SVGAGI (reference sequence). The ends were cut back, 5 bases at V and 8 bases at J, with 16 bases in the middle. This CDR3 has 14 amino acids.

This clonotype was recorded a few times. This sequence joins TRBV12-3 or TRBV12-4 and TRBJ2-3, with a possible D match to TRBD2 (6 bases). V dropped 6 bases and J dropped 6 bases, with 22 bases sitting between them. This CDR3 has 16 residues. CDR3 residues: CASRISLGLRGDTQYF. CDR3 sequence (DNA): TGTGCCAGCAGAATCTCCCTGGGGCTCCGGGGGGATACGCAGTATTTT.

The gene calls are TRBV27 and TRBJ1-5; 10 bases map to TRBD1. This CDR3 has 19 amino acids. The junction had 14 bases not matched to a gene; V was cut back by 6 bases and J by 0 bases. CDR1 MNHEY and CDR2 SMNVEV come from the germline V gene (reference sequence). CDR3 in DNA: TGTGCCAGCAGGGGAGGGACAGGGGCACCAATATATAGCAATCAGCCCCAGCATTTT. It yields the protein CASRGGTGAPIYSNQPQHF.

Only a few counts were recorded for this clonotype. The CDR3 sequence: CASSYSSSYYEQYF. Here the CDR3 DNA reads TGTGCCAGCAGTTACTCTTCCTCTTACTACGAGCAGTACTTC. The chain combines TRBV6-5 with TRBJ2-5, with unresolved D. The J call is in doubt because the DNA end fits TRBJ2-7 better. The length of the CDR3 is 14 residues. Germline CDR1 reads MNHEY; CDR2 reads SVGAGI.

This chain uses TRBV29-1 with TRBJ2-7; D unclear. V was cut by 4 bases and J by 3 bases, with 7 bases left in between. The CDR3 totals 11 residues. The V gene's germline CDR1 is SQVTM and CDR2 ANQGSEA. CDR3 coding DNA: TGCAGCGTTGGAGTGAACTACGAGCAGTACTTC. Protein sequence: CSVGVNYEQYF.

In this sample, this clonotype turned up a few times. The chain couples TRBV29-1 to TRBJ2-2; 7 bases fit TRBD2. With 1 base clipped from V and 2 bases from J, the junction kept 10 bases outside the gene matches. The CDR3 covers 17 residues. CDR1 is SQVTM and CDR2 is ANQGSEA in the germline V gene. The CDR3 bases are TGCAGCGTTGAAGTCCGTCCGGGAGGCCCCAACACCGGGGAGCTGTTTTTT. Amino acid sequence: CSVEVRPGGPNTGELFF.

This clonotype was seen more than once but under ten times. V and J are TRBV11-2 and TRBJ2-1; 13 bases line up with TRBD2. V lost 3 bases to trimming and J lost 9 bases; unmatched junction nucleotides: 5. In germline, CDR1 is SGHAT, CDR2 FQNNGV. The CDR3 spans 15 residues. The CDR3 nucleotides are TGTGCCAGCAGCTTTCCGGGACTAGCGGGACGTGAGCAGTTCTTC. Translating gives CASSFPGLAGREQFF.

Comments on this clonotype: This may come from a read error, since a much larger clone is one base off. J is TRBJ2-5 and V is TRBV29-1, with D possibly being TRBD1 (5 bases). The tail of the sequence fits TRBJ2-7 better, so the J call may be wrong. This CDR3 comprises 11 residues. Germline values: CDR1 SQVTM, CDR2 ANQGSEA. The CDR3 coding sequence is TGCAGCGTCGGACACAGCTACGAGCAGTACTTC. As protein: CSVGHSYEQYF.

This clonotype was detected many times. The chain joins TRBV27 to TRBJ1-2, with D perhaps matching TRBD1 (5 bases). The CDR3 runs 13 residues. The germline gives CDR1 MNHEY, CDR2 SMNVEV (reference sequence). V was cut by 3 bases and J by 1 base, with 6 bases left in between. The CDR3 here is CASSLGGNYGYTF. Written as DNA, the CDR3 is TGTGCCAGCAGTTTGGGGGGTAACTATGGCTACACCTTC.

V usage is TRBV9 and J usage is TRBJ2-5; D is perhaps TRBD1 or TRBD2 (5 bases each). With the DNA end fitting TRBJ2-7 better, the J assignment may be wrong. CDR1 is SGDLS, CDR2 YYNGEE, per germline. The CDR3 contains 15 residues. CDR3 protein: CASSVDPGRTDEQYF. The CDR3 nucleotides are TGTGCCAGCAGCGTAGATCCGGGACGCACCGACGAGCAGTACTTC.

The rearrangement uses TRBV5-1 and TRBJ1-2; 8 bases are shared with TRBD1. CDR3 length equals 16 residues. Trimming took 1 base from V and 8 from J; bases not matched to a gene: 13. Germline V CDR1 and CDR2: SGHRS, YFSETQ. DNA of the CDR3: TGCGCCAGCAGCTTGTCACTGACAGGGGCCCTCGGAGGCTACACCTTC. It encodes CASSLSLTGALGGYTF.

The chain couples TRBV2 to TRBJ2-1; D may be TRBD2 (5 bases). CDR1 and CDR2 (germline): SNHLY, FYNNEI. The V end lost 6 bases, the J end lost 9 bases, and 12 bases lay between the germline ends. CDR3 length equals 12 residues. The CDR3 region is CASSFTRPEQFF. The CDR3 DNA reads TGTGCCAGCAGCTTTACTAGACCTGAGCAGTTCTTC.

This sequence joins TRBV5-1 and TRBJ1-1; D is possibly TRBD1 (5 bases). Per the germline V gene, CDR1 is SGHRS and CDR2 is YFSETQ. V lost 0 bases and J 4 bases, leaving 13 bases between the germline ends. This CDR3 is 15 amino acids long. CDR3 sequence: CASSLVGRAGTEAFF. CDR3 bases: TGCGCCAGCAGCTTGGTGGGCAGGGCAGGCACTGAAGCTTTCTTT.

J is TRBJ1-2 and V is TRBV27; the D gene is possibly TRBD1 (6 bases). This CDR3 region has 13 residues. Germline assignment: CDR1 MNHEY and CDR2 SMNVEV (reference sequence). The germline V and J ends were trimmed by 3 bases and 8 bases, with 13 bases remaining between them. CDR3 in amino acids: CASSFTQGWGYTF. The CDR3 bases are TGTGCCAGCAGTTTTACACAGGGTTGGGGCTACACCTTC.

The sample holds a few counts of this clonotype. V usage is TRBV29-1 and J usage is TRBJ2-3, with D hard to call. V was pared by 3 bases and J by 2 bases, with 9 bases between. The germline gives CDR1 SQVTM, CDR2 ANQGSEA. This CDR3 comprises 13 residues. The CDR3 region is CSVEGQPTDTQYF. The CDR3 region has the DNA TGCAGCGTTGAGGGTCAGCCCACAGATACGCAGTATTTT.

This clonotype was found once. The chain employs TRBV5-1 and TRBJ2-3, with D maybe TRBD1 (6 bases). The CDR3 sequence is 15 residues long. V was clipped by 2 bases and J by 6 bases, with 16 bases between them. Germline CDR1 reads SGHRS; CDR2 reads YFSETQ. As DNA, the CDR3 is TGCGCCAGCAGCTTAGCTATGGGGGCGTCCGATACGCAGTATTTT. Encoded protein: CASSLAMGASDTQYF. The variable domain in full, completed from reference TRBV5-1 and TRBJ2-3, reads KAGVTQTPRYLIKTRGQQVTLSCSPISGHRSVSWYQQTPGQGLQFLFEYFSETQRNKGNFPGRFSGRQFSNSRSEMNVSTLELGDSALYLCASSLAMGASDTQYFGPGTRLTVL.

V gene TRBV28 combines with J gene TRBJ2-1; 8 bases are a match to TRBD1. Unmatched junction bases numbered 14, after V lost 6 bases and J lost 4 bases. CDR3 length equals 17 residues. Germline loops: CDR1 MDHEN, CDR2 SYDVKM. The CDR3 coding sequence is TGTGCCAGCAGCCCATACCGGGACAGGCGTCCATACAATGAGCAGTTCTTC. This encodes CASSPYRDRRPYNEQFF.

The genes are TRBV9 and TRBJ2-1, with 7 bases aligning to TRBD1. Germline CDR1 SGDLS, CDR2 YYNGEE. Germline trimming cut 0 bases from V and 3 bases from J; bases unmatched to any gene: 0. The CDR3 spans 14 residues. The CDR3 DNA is TGTGCCAGCAGCGTAGGGGACAGCTACAATGAGCAGTTCTTC. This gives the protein CASSVGDSYNEQFF.

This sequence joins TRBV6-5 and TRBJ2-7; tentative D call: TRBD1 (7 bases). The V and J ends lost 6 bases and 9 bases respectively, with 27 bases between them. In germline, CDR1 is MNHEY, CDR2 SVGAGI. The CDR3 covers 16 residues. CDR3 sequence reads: CASSSTGTVAGSRQYF. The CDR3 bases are TGTGCCAGCAGCTCCACTGGGACAGTTGCCGGGAGTAGGCAGTACTTC.

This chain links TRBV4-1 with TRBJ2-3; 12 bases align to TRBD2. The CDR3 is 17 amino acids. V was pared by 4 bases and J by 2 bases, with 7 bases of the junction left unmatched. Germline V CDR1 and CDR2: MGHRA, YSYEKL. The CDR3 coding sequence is TGCGCCAGCAGCCCCGGACTAGCGGGAAGGGCCACAGATACGCAGTATTTT. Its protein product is CASSPGLAGRATDTQYF.